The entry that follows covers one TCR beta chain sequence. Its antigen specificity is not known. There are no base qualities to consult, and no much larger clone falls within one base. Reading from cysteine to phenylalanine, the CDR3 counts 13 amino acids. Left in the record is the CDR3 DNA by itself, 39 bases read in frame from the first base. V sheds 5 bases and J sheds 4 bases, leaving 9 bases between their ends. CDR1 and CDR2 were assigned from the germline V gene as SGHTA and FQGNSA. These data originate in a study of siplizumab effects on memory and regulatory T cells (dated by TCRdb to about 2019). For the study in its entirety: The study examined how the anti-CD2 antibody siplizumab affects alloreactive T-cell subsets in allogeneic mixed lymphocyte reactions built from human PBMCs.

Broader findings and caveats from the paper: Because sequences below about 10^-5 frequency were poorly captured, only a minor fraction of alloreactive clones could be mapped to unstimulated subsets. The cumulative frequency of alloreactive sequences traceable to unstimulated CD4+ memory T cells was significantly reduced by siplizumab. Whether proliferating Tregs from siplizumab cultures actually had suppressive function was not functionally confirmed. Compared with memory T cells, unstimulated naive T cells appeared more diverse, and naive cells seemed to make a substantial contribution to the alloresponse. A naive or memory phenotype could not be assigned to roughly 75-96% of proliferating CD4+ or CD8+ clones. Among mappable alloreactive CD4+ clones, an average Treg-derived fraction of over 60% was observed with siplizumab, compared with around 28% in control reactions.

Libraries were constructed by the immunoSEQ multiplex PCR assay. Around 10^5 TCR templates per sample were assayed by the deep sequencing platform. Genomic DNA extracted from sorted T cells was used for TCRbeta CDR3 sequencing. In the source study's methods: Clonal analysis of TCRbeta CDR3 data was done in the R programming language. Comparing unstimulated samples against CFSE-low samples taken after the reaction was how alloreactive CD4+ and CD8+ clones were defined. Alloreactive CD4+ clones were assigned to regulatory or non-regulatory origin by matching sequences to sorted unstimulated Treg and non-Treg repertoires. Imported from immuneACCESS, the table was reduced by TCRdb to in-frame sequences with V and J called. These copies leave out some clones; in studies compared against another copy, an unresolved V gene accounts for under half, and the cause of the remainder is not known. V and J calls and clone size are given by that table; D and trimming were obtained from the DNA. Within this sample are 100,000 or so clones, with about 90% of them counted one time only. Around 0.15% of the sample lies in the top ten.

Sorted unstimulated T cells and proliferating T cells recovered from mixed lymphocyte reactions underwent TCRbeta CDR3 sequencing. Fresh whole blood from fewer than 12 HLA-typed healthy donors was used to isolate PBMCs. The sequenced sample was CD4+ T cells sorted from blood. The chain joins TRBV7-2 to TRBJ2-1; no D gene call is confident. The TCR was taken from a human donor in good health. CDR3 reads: CASSPKRYNEQFF. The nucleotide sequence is TGTGCCAGCAGCCCTAAACGGTACAATGAGCAGTTCTTC.